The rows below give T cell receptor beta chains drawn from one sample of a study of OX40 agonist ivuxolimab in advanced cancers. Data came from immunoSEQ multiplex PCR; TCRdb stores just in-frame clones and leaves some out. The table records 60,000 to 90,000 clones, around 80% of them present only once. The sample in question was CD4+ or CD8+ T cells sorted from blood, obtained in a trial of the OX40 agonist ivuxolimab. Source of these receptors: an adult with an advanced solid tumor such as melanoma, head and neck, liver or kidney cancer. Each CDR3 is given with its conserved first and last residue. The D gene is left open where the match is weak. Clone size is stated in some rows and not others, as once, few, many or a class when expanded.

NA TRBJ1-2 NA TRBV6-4 CASSESGTVGYTF TGTGCCAGCAGTGAATCCGGGACTGTTGGCTACACCTTC
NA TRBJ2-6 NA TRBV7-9 CASMHSGANVLTF TGTGCCAGCATGCATTCTGGGGCCAACGTCCTGACTTTC
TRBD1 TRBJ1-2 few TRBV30 CASDRGYYGYTF TGTGCCTCGGACAGGGGGTACTATGGCTACACCTTC
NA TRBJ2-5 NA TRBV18 CASSAGLQETQYF TGTGCCAGCTCAGCGGGACTCCAAGAGACCCAGTACTTC
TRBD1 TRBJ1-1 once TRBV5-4 CASSPVPIPGGNAEAFF TGTGCCAGCAGCCCTGTACCCATTCCAGGGGGCAATGCTGAAGCTTTCTTT
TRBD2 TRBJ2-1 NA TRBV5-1 CASSFGGSSYNEQFF TGCGCCAGCAGCTTCGGGGGGAGCTCCTACAATGAGCAGTTCTTC
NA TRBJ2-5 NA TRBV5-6 CASSFLGDRSETQYF TGTGCCAGCAGCTTTTTAGGTGATCGGTCGGAGACCCAGTACTTC
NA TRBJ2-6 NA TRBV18 CASSPTRGTGANVLTF TGTGCCAGCTCACCTACAAGGGGGACTGGGGCCAACGTCCTGACTTTC
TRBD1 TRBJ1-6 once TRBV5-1 CASSRTTGANSPLHF TGCGCCAGCAGCCGAACGACAGGGGCCAATTCACCCCTCCACTTT
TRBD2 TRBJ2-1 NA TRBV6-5 CASSSWTSGRAGQFF TGTGCCAGCAGTTCTTGGACTAGCGGGAGGGCCGGGCAGTTCTTC
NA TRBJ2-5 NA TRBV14 CASSPQIGETQYF TGTGCCAGCAGCCCCCAGATAGGAGAGACCCAGTACTTC
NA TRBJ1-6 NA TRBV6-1 CASSDDRSSYNSPLHF TGTGCCAGCAGTGATGACAGGAGCTCCTATAATTCACCCCTCCACTTT
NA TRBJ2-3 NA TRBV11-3 CASSYYTDTQYF TGTGCCAGCAGCTACTACACAGATACGCAGTATTTT
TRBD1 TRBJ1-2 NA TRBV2 CASSSDREFGYTF TGTGCCAGCAGTTCGGACAGGGAATTTGGCTACACCTTC
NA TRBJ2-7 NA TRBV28 CASSFPGQKSYEQYF TGTGCCAGCAGTTTCCCGGGGCAGAAGTCCTACGAGCAGTACTTC
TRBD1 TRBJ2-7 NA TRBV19 CARGGDRGQTYEQYF TGTGCCAGAGGGGGAGACAGGGGCCAAACCTACGAGCAGTACTTC
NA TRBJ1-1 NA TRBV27 CASSLAETYTEAFF TGTGCCAGCAGTTTGGCAGAAACGTACACTGAAGCTTTCTTT
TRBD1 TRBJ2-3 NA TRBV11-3 CASSSRTGGQTDTQYF TGTGCCAGCAGCTCGAGGACAGGGGGCCAAACAGATACGCAGTATTTT
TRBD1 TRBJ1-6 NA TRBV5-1 CASKPGQSSYNSPLHF TGCGCCAGTAAACCGGGACAGAGCTCCTATAATTCACCCCTCCACTTT
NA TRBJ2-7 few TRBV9 CASSGRSGSGGEQYF TGTGCCAGCAGCGGGCGAAGTGGCTCCGGGGGCGAGCAGTACTTC